The 18 T cell receptor beta chains below come from one sample, sequenced in a study of shared clonotypes between healthy human individuals. Sequencing used immunoSEQ multiplex PCR; TCRdb keeps in-frame clones, though not all of them. The sample lists 2 million to 2.5 million clones, approximately 93% occurring once. Sequenced: naive CD4+ T cells from PBMCs. Subset indicated: CD45RA+ positively selected. The receptors derive from a man aged 18 to 29 in good health. Some clones in this sample may be carry-over from other donors' samples.

This clone was seen only once. V usage is TRBV7-2 and J usage is TRBJ2-7; 12 nucleotides align to TRBD2. CDR3 length: 15 residues. The junction had 2 bases not matched to a gene; V was cut back by 2 bases and J by 3 bases. Germline V gene sequence: CDR1 SGHTA, CDR2 FQGNSA. This chain's CDR3 is CASSLRTSGVYEQYF. In DNA, the CDR3 is TGTGCCAGCAGCTTACGGACTAGCGGGGTCTACGAGCAGTACTTC.

This chain joins TRBV5-4 and TRBJ2-3, with 15 bases aligning to TRBD2. J was trimmed by 13 bases and V by 4 bases; bases with no gene match: 10. The V gene's germline CDR1 is SGHNT and CDR2 YYREEE (reference sequence). The CDR3 sequence is 15 residues long. The CDR3 here is CASSRGLAGGLMKYF. In nucleotides, the CDR3 is TGTGCCAGCAGCCGGGGACTAGCGGGAGGCCTCATGAAGTATTTT.

Remarks on this clone: Other DNA sequences in the same sample also yield this CDR3. The chain couples TRBV9 to TRBJ1-1; D call uncertain. Between the trimmed V and J ends, which lost 2 bases and 2 bases, there was a span of 7 bases. Germline CDR1 reads SGDLS; CDR2 reads YYNGEE. CDR3 length: 13 amino acids. The CDR3 nucleotides read TGTGCCAGCAGCGTCGAGGGTAACACTGAAGCTTTCTTT. Translated: CASSVEGNTEAFF. Drawing the rest from reference TRBV9 and TRBJ1-1, the complete variable domain is DSGVTQTPKHLITATGQRVTLRCSPRSGDLSVYWYQQSLDQGLQFLIQYYNGEERAKGNILERFSAQQFPDLHSELNLSSLELGDSALYFCASSVEGNTEAFFGQGTRLTVV.

V is TRBV6-6 and J is TRBJ1-1; 7 bases are a match to TRBD1. The CDR3 is 15 amino acids. V was clipped by 0 bases and J by 7 bases; unmatched bases: 8. The germline V gene encodes CDR1 MNHNY and CDR2 SVGAGI (reference sequence). CDR3 sequence: CASSYSSQGGHEAFF. CDR3 nucleotides: TGTGCCAGCAGTTACTCATCGCAGGGGGGTCATGAAGCTTTCTTT.

The rearrangement links TRBV6-6 to TRBJ1-5; D is possibly TRBD1 (5 bases). V gave up 8 bases and J gave up 2 bases, with 13 bases separating them. Germline CDR1 reads MNHNY; CDR2 reads SVGAGI (reference sequence). The CDR3 sequence is 14 residues long. In nucleotides, the CDR3 is TGTGCCAGCGCGGGGGGAAATCGCAATCAGCCCCAGCATTTT. Its translation: CASAGGNRNQPQHF.

The rearrangement uses TRBV27 and TRBJ1-3; the D is unclear. This CDR3 is 16 amino acids long. Between the trimmed V and J ends, which lost 4 bases and 4 bases, there was a span of 17 bases. The germline V gene has CDR1 MNHEY and CDR2 SMNVEV (reference sequence). The CDR3 region has the DNA TGTGCCAGCAGTTCCCCAGGATCGGGAACCGGAAACACCATATATTTT. It specifies CASSSPGSGTGNTIYF.

The rearrangement links TRBV6-6 to TRBJ1-5, with TRBD1 matching 10 bases. The CDR3 is 15 residues long. V shed 2 bases and J 5 bases; nucleotides not matched to a gene: 3. Germline CDR1 is MNHNY and CDR2 is SVGAGI (reference sequence). The CDR3 loop reads CASSYGDRGHQPQHF. The CDR3 region has the DNA TGTGCCAGCAGTTACGGGGACAGGGGACATCAGCCCCAGCATTTT.

The chain carries TRBV29-1 and TRBJ1-5, with D possibly being TRBD1 (5 bases). Germline V gene sequence: CDR1 SQVTM, CDR2 ANQGSEA. Between the trimmed V and J ends, which lost 4 bases and 7 bases, there was a span of 17 bases. The CDR3 consists of 14 residues. The CDR3 protein is CSVALSGSEQPQHF. The CDR3 DNA reads as TGCAGCGTTGCTCTCTCAGGGTCCGAACAGCCCCAGCATTTT.

The genes are TRBV19 and TRBJ1-2; D ambiguous. This CDR3 region has 13 residues. Trimming took 9 bases from V and 4 from J, leaving 15 bases between them. The germline V gene encodes CDR1 LNHDA and CDR2 SQIVND (reference sequence). CDR3 nucleotide sequence: TGTGCCAGCGCGACACCGCCGGGCTATGGCTACACCTTC. Encoded protein: CASATPPGYGYTF. Using reference TRBV19 and TRBJ1-2 for the parts outside the CDR3, the full variable domain is DGGITQSPKYLFRKEGQNVTLSCEQNLNHDAMYWYRQDPGQGLRLIYYSQIVNDFQKGDIAEGYSVSREKKESFPLTVTSAQKNPTAFYLCASATPPGYGYTFGSGTRLTVV.

The chain couples TRBV25-1 to TRBJ2-3, with a possible D match to TRBD2 (6 bases). Trimming removed 5 bases from V and 0 bases from J, with 15 bases in between. The CDR3 runs to 16 residues. Germline CDR1 MGHDK, CDR2 SYGVNS. CDR3 region: CASSPTTRGSTDTQYF. CDR3 DNA sequence: TGTGCCAGCAGTCCAACGACTAGGGGTAGCACAGATACGCAGTATTTT.

The V call is TRBV30, the J call TRBJ2-2; 7 nucleotides match TRBD1. Germline CDR1 and CDR2: GTSNPN and SVGIG (reference sequence). Unmatched junction bases numbered 10, after V lost 3 bases and J lost 3 bases. The CDR3 has 16 residues. The CDR3 bases are TGTGCCTGGAGGCTATTCCGGGACAGCGACACCGGGGAGCTGTTTTTT. Protein: CAWRLFRDSDTGELFF.

The chain links TRBV5-1 to TRBJ2-5, with 7 nucleotides matching TRBD1. Germline CDR1 SGHRS, CDR2 YFSETQ. CDR3 length: 16 residues. Trimming took 4 bases from V and 1 from J; bases not matched to a gene: 10. The CDR3 DNA is TGCGCCAGCAGCCGCGCCGTAAGACAGGGCCAAGAGACCCAGTACTTC. It specifies CASSRAVRQGQETQYF.

The V call is TRBV10-2, the J call TRBJ2-1; D unresolved. V dropped 2 bases and J dropped 9 bases, with 14 bases sitting between them. Germline CDR1 and CDR2: WSHSY and SAAADI. The CDR3 extends over 14 amino acids. CDR3 DNA sequence: TGCGCCAGCAGTGAGAGGGTTGGCATGGGTGAGCAGTTCTTC. It is translated as CASSERVGMGEQFF.

This rearrangement joins TRBV7-3 to TRBJ2-1, with D perhaps matching TRBD1 (5 bases). The germline V gene encodes CDR1 SGHTA and CDR2 FQGTGA. Trimming removed 3 bases from V and 6 bases from J, with 12 bases in between. This CDR3 comprises 14 residues. The CDR3 spells CASSLMQGPNEQFF. The DNA for the CDR3 is TGTGCCAGCAGCTTGATGCAGGGTCCCAATGAGCAGTTCTTC.

V and J are TRBV7-9 and TRBJ2-5; TRBD1 or TRBD2 may be the D gene (5 bases each). Germline V CDR1 and CDR2: SEHNR, FQNEAQ (reference sequence). The ends were cut back, 10 bases at V and 5 bases at J, with 26 bases in the middle. This CDR3 comprises 16 residues. The CDR3 spells CATNSGRLISPETQYF. CDR3 bases: TGTGCCACTAATTCAGGGAGACTGATCTCCCCTGAGACCCAGTACTTC.

The V call is TRBV7-2, the J call TRBJ1-2; D perhaps matches TRBD1 (5 bases). This CDR3 spans 15 amino acids. The germline V gene has CDR1 SGHTA and CDR2 FQGNSA. V lost 6 bases and J lost 3, with 17 bases in between. Here the CDR3 DNA reads TGTGCCAGCAGTTATCGGGGGGGACCGGACTATGGCTACACCTTC. Protein sequence: CASSYRGGPDYGYTF.

This chain uses TRBV27 with TRBJ2-1; TRBD1 agrees at 11 bases. The V and J ends lost 6 bases and 8 bases, in that order; junction bases with no gene match: 6. The germline V gene encodes CDR1 MNHEY and CDR2 SMNVEV (reference sequence). CDR3 size: 14 residues. DNA of the CDR3: TGTGCCAGCAGCGACCCGGGACAGGGGGATGAGCAGTTCTTC. Translation gives CASSDPGQGDEQFF.

This clone was picked up one time. V is TRBV9 and J is TRBJ1-6; no firm D call. V gave up 0 bases and J gave up 7 bases, with 5 bases separating them. The CDR3 contains 13 residues. The germline CDR1 and CDR2 sequences are SGDLS and YYNGEE. The CDR3 DNA sequence: TGTGCCAGCAGCGTAGTCACAAATTCACCCCTCCACTTT. Protein: CASSVVTNSPLHF.